The text below deals with one TCR beta chain. Its antigen remains unknown. This specimen belongs to a study of response to subunit inactivated influenza vaccine. The study's findings and limits: The authors suggested that few new T cells are recruited per seasonal influenza vaccination.

Per germline, CDR1 SGHRS and CDR2 YFSETQ. The junction had 11 bases not matched to a gene; V was cut back by 3 bases and J by 0 bases. This CDR3 has 19 residues. In TCRdb, the RT-PCR reads were re-called with MiXCR into one record per CDR3 protein. This table has about 610,000 distinct CDR3 sequences, roughly 15% appearing once. The sequencing used PBMCs from blood, collected about 12 days after vaccination. This receptor was taken from a middle-aged man who received an inactivated influenza vaccine. The gene calls are TRBV5-1 and TRBJ1-4; 10 nucleotides line up with TRBD1. CDR3 protein: CASSWKTDRGPTTNEKLFF. In DNA form, the CDR3 reads TGCGCCAGCAGCTGGAAAACCGACAGGGGGCCCACAACTAATGAAAAACTGTTTTTT.